Each of the 16 T cell receptor beta chains below was sequenced from the same sample in a study of blood T cells in healthy people across ages (dated by TCRdb to about 2015). Receptor amplification or capture employed 5' RACE. The sequencer listed for this sample is Illumina HiSeq 2500. A second PCR of roughly 7 to 11 cycles was performed with a sample-barcoded 5' primer and a J-beta primer mix. Through fastp at Q25 and MiXCR, TCRdb rebuilt clones from the public reads, retaining in-frame beta chains. Identical CDR3 protein sequences are pooled into one entry, listed with their most common genes and DNA. Counted in this sample were about 1.4 million distinct CDR3 sequences; roughly 64% of them appeared once. 5% to 7% of the sample goes to the ten largest clones. The sample comprised blood. These receptor sequences come from a man between 18 and 35 years old in good health.

The J gene is TRBJ2-1, the V gene TRBV12-3 or TRBV12-4; D remains unclear. V was clipped by 6 bases and J by 6 bases, with 18 bases between them. The CDR3 has 15 amino acids. The CDR3 DNA is TGTGCCAGCAGCCCCCTTAGTCTGCCCCGCAATGAGCAGTTCTTC. Amino acids: CASSPLSLPRNEQFF.

V gene TRBV7-2 combines with J gene TRBJ2-1; 9 nucleotides line up with TRBD1. The V segment lost 5 bases and the J segment 8 bases; nucleotides outside the gene matches: 10. The CDR3 runs to 15 residues. CDR1 is SGHTA, CDR2 FQGNSA, per germline. The CDR3 nucleotides are TGTGCCAGCAGCCCCACCGGGACAGGGTACGATGAGCAGTTCTTC. The encoded protein is CASSPTGTGYDEQFF.

J is TRBJ2-5 and V is TRBV7-9; 13 bases align to TRBD2. This CDR3 spans 16 amino acids. The J segment lost 5 bases and the V segment lost 5 bases, leaving 8 bases of the junction unmatched. Germline assignment: CDR1 SEHNR and CDR2 FQNEAQ (reference sequence). The CDR3 loop is CASSLRTSGRVETQYF. DNA of the CDR3: TGTGCCAGCAGCCTCCGTACTAGCGGGAGGGTGGAGACCCAGTACTTC.

This clonotype appeared many times. This chain uses TRBV14 with TRBJ2-7; 7 bases are a match to TRBD1. The germline CDR1 and CDR2 sequences are SGHDN and FVKESK. Losses at the gene ends were 3 bases for V and 0 bases for J; bases not matched to a gene: 2. The CDR3 spans 14 residues. In DNA, the CDR3 is TGTGCCAGCAGCCAGGACAGGTTCTCCTACGAGCAGTACTTC. Translating gives CASSQDRFSYEQYF.

The CDR3 DNA sequence: TGTGCCAGCATCAACCCCAGAGGGGGAGGGCCTGGTAATGAGCAGTTCTTC. The encoded protein is CASINPRGGGPGNEQFF. The chain links TRBV6-6 to TRBJ2-1, with TRBD2 as a possible D gene (7 bases). The V gene lost 7 bases and the J gene lost 7 bases, with 26 bases spanning the gap. Germline V lookup: CDR1 MNHNY, CDR2 SVGAGI (reference sequence). CDR3 size: 17 residues.

The chain uses TRBV10-3 and TRBJ2-3; 9 nucleotides line up with TRBD2. J lost 0 bases, V lost 3 bases, and 4 bases had no gene match. Germline V gene lookup returns CDR1 ENHRY and CDR2 SYGVKD. The CDR3 is 16 amino acids. The chain's CDR3 is CAISDTSGPSTDTQYF. The CDR3, as DNA: TGTGCCATCAGTGACACTAGCGGGCCTAGCACAGATACGCAGTATTTT.

This clonotype was observed a single time. The rearrangement uses TRBV5-1 and TRBJ1-2; possibly TRBD1 for D (6 bases). The CDR3 extends over 16 amino acids. V shed 4 bases and J shed 4 bases, with 20 bases lying between them. Germline V gene data show CDR1 as SGHRS and CDR2 as YFSETQ. CDR3 sequence: CASSPEGGRLSYGYTF. CDR3 coding DNA: TGCGCCAGCAGCCCGGAGGGGGGAAGGCTTTCCTATGGCTACACCTTC.

The CDR3 loop is CASSSGQGTANYGYTF. CDR3 DNA: TGTGCCAGCAGCAGCGGACAGGGGACCGCTAACTATGGCTACACCTTC. The chain recombines TRBV7-8 with TRBJ1-2; 9 bases line up with TRBD1. With 5 bases clipped from V and 0 bases from J, the junction kept 7 bases outside the gene matches. This CDR3 comprises 16 residues. Germline values: CDR1 SGHVS, CDR2 FQNEAQ.

The rearrangement joins TRBV29-1 to TRBJ1-1; D not certain. Germline V lookup: CDR1 SQVTM, CDR2 ANQGSEA. The CDR3 extends over 11 amino acids. V lost 0 bases, J lost 11 bases, and 10 bases lay in between. The CDR3 DNA reads as TGCAGCGTTGAAGATCGGTACCGCGCTTTCTTT. Translation: CSVEDRYRAFF.

The rearrangement links TRBV14 to TRBJ2-7; D is unclear. The V gene lost 2 bases and the J gene lost 12 bases, with 20 bases spanning the gap. The CDR3 has 14 amino acids. CDR1 SGHDN and CDR2 FVKESK come from the germline V gene. The CDR3 DNA reads as TGTGCCAGCAGCCAACTAGAATGGGAAGAGACCCCGTACTTC. Amino acid sequence: CASSQLEWEETPYF.

This chain joins TRBV14 and TRBJ2-4; D gene ambiguous. Matching the DNA end better, TRBJ2-7 makes the J call doubtful. The CDR3 is 14 residues long. The germline gives CDR1 SGHDN, CDR2 FVKESK. The CDR3 region has the DNA TGTGCCAGCAGCCAAGCCCCCACTCCCTACGAGCAGTACTTC. Amino acids: CASSQAPTPYEQYF.

There are a few counts of this clonotype. The chain links TRBV2 to TRBJ1-4; 9 bases line up with TRBD1. This CDR3 is built from 15 residues. V trimming: 7 bases; J trimming: 2 bases; junction bases outside the gene matches: 5. Germline CDR1 reads SNHLY; CDR2 reads FYNNEI. CDR3 loop: CASKRDRATNEKLFF. The CDR3 bases are TGTGCCAGCAAACGGGACAGGGCTACTAATGAAAAACTGTTTTTT.

A few counts support this clonotype. J is TRBJ2-7 and V is TRBV5-5; 10 bases align to TRBD1. Germline trimming cut 3 bases from V and 3 bases from J; bases unmatched to any gene: 12. Germline V gene data show CDR1 as SGHKS and CDR2 as YYEKEE (reference sequence). This CDR3 spans 17 amino acids. The CDR3 sequence is CASSWGQGISSVYEQYF. The CDR3 DNA reads TGTGCCAGCAGCTGGGGACAGGGGATAAGTTCGGTCTACGAGCAGTACTTC.

The chain uses TRBV20-1 and TRBJ2-7; weak D call: TRBD1 (6 bases). V lost 5 bases, J lost 3 bases, and 17 bases lay in between. The CDR3 consists of 14 residues. Germline-derived CDR1 and CDR2 are DFQATT and SNEGSKA (reference sequence). The CDR3 sequence is CSASGTSDFYEQYF. Written as DNA, the CDR3 is TGCAGTGCTTCCGGGACATCGGACTTCTACGAGCAGTACTTC.

This chain links TRBV24-1 with TRBJ2-1; D possibly corresponds to TRBD2 (7 bases). CDR3 length equals 16 residues. The V and J ends lost 7 bases and 0 bases respectively, with 15 bases between them. Germline CDR1 and CDR2: KGHDR and SFDVKD. CDR3 bases: TGTGCCACCAGCAGGGGAGGGGACGGCTCCTACAATGAGCAGTTCTTC. It encodes CATSRGGDGSYNEQFF.

Regarding this clonotype: Compared with germline, one end of the junction differs, possibly owing to a read error. The chain uses TRBV6-6 and TRBJ2-1, with D tentatively TRBD1 (6 bases). Germline values: CDR1 MNHNY, CDR2 SVGAGI (reference sequence). This CDR3 region has 13 residues. Written as DNA, the CDR3 is TGTGCCAGTAGACAGGAGTCCTACAATAAGCAGTTCTTC. The encoded protein is CASRQESYNKQFF.